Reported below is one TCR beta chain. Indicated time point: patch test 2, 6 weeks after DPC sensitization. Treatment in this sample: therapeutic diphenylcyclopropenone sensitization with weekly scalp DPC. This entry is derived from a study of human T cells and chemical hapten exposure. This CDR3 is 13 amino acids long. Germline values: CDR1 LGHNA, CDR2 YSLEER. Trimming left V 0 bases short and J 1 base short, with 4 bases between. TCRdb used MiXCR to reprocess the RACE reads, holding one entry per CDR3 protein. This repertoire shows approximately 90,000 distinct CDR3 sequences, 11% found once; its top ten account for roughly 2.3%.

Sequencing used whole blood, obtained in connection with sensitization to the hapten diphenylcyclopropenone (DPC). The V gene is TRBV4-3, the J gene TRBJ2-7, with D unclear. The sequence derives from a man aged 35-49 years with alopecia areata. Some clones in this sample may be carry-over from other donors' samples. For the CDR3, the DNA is TGCGCCAGCAGCCAAGATTTATCCTACGAGCAGTACTTC. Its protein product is CASSQDLSYEQYF.